This TCR beta chain is from a study of cytomegalovirus exposure and HLA in healthy donors. Regarding the study as a whole: For most TCR sequences rarity was the rule, although some public TCRs occurred in many donors. In a later analysis, first-cohort TCR clusters were found to tend to co-occur in the 130 or so validation repertoires.

This clone was picked up one time. Its specificity is not known. The CDR3 spans 13 residues. CDR1 MGHDK and CDR2 SYGVNS come from the germline V gene. Trimming removed 4 bases from V and 8 bases from J, with 14 bases in between. Repertoires were generated with immunoSEQ multiplex PCR, while TCRdb's copy carries only in-frame clones and drops some. This table holds under 140,000 clones, approximately 90% found once. An approximately 130-subject validation cohort, separate from the approximately 670-subject first cohort, supplied the donors. The receptor comes from a woman aged 18-35 years in good health and CMV-seronegative. The rearrangement uses TRBV25-1 and TRBJ1-2, with D possibly TRBD1 on 6 matching bases. The sample consisted of PBMCs. CDR3 DNA sequence: TGTGCCAGCAGTGCACAGGGTCGTGGAGGCTACACCTTC. Translation gives CASSAQGRGGYTF.